The 24 T cell receptor beta chains below come from one sample, sequenced in a study of CD8+CD57+ T cells in acquired aplastic anemia. For CDR3 and TCR beta VDJ profiling, genomic DNA was the template used. Each CDR3 protein is one row after TCRdb ran MiXCR on the reads. Of about 240,000 distinct CDR3 sequences listed, 40% to 50% were seen once; the top ten hold 7.8%. Previously, flow cytometry had revealed CD8+CD57+ cell expansion in the patients chosen for sequencing. Sequenced input: sorted CD4+, CD8+, or CD8+CD57+ T cells (not recorded which) from PBMCs. These receptors came from a human donor with aplastic anemia.

On this clonotype: This sequence may be a read error, since a much larger clone differs from it by one base. The chain employs TRBV6-5 and TRBJ1-5, with a tentative D call TRBD1 (6 bases). CDR1 and CDR2 (germline): MNHEY, SVGAGI. Trimming stripped 2 bases from V and 4 bases from J, with 12 bases between. The CDR3 totals 15 residues. CDR3 loop: CASSYSRGSNQPQHF. CDR3 nucleotides: TGTGCCAGCAGTTACAGCAGGGGATCTAATCAGCCCCAGCATTTT.

The chain couples TRBV7-2 to TRBJ2-7, with D tentatively TRBD1 (8 bases). Germline lookup yields CDR1 SGHTA and CDR2 FQGNSA. The CDR3 sequence is 16 residues long. Trimming pared 0 bases from V and 6 bases from J, leaving 18 bases between. The CDR3 DNA sequence: TGTGCCAGCAGCTTAGCTCCGACAGGGGAGGGCTTCGAGCAGTACTTC. Translated, it gives CASSLAPTGEGFEQYF.

This clonotype was seen only a few times. This chain connects TRBV6-6 to TRBJ2-5; TRBD2 aligns across 13 bases. The trim removed 1 base at V and 5 bases at J, leaving 4 bases unmatched. The CDR3 contains 16 residues. Germline CDR1 and CDR2: MNHNY and SVGAGI (reference sequence). CDR3: CASSYFGTSGMETQYF. The CDR3 coding sequence is TGTGCCAGCAGTTACTTCGGGACTAGCGGGATGGAGACCCAGTACTTC.

This clonotype has only one observation. The chain links TRBV15 to TRBJ2-3; 11 bases match TRBD2. With 0 bases clipped from V and 6 bases from J, the junction kept 8 bases outside the gene matches. The CDR3 loop spans 17 amino acids. Germline-derived CDR1 and CDR2 are LNHNV and YYDKDF (reference sequence). CDR3 coding DNA: TGTGCCACCAGCAGAGACCTACCAGGGACTAGCGGCGATACGCAGTATTTT. It translates to CATSRDLPGTSGDTQYF.

This clonotype was counted once. This chain links TRBV28 with TRBJ1-6; D unresolved. Deletions cut 5 bases from V and 9 bases from J, with 11 bases between. CDR3 length: 13 residues. CDR1 is MDHEN and CDR2 is SYDVKM in the germline V gene. CDR3: CASSGLATSPLHF. CDR3 in DNA: TGTGCCAGCAGTGGATTAGCGACTTCACCCCTCCACTTT.

This clonotype was found many times. The J gene is TRBJ1-2, the V gene TRBV27; D may be TRBD1 (5 bases). With 10 bases removed from V and 6 bases from J, the gap between germline ends came to 15 bases. Germline V gene sequence: CDR1 MNHEY, CDR2 SMNVEV (reference sequence). The CDR3 runs to 12 residues. In DNA form, the CDR3 reads TGTGCCACCCTTGACAGATTAAATGGCTACACCTTC. Protein sequence: CATLDRLNGYTF.

This clonotype was observed a single time. The V and J genes are TRBV6-4 and TRBJ2-2, with D perhaps TRBD2 (7 bases). Germline lookup yields CDR1 MRHNA and CDR2 SNTAGT. V lost 10 bases, J lost 4 bases, and 13 bases lay in between. The CDR3 is made up of 13 amino acids. The CDR3 is CAKGGGGTGELFF. In nucleotides, the CDR3 is TGTGCCAAAGGGGGGGGGGGCACCGGGGAGCTGTTTTTT.

The J gene is TRBJ2-1, the V gene TRBV19; D gene uncertain. V was pared by 2 bases and J by 1 base, with 9 bases between. The CDR3 is 15 amino acids. CDR1 is LNHDA and CDR2 is SQIVND in the germline V gene (reference sequence). Here the CDR3 DNA reads TGTGCCAGTAGTATACGTTATATGTCCTACAATGAGCAGTTCTTC. Translated: CASSIRYMSYNEQFF.

A single count supports this clonotype. The rearrangement links TRBV19 to TRBJ1-2; TRBD1 agrees at 7 bases. The CDR3 is made up of 16 amino acids. V trimming: 5 bases; J trimming: 7 bases; junction bases outside the gene matches: 16. CDR1 and CDR2 (germline): LNHDA, SQIVND (reference sequence). CDR3 in amino acids: CASSPGRQGPLGGYTF. The DNA for the CDR3 is TGTGCCAGTAGTCCGGGGAGACAGGGCCCATTAGGTGGCTACACCTTC.

This chain links TRBV5-4 with TRBJ2-7, with D possibly matching TRBD1 (6 bases). This CDR3 has 14 amino acids. Trimming pared 4 bases from V and 6 bases from J, leaving 17 bases between. Germline V lookup: CDR1 SGHNT, CDR2 YYREEE (reference sequence). As DNA, the CDR3 is TGTGCCAGCAGCCCTACAGGGAAGGTCCCCGAGCAGTACTTC. Translated: CASSPTGKVPEQYF.

This clonotype has a count of ten or more. CDR3 DNA: TGTGCCAGCAGCCCCCTTTGGCGTGGGAGCGGGAACAACAATGAGCAGTTCTTC. Residues: CASSPLWRGSGNNNEQFF. The chain employs TRBV14 and TRBJ2-1; 7 positions match TRBD2. This CDR3 comprises 18 residues. CDR1 is SGHDN and CDR2 is FVKESK in the germline V gene. V dropped 4 bases and J dropped 5; count of bases not matched to a gene: 17.

This clonotype was observed once. The rearrangement links TRBV7-2 to TRBJ2-1; TRBD2 matches 11 bases. This CDR3 comprises 18 residues. The germline V gene encodes CDR1 SGHTA and CDR2 FQGNSA. With 0 bases clipped from V and 0 bases from J, the junction kept 4 bases outside the gene matches. CDR3 in amino acids: CASSLAFSGGASYNEQFF. The CDR3 DNA reads TGTGCCAGCAGCTTAGCGTTTAGCGGGGGGGCCTCCTACAATGAGCAGTTCTTC.

The chain employs TRBV20-1 and TRBJ2-7, with 8 bases matching TRBD1. Trimming cost V 5 bases and J 7 bases; bases outside gene matches: 13. This CDR3 spans 14 amino acids. Per the germline V gene, CDR1 is DFQATT and CDR2 is SNEGSKA (reference sequence). The CDR3 loop reads CSAPQSGQVGEQYF. The CDR3, as DNA: TGCAGTGCTCCCCAATCGGGACAGGTCGGGGAGCAGTACTTC.

Concerning this clonotype itself: A read error is possible here, since a much larger clone lies one base away. This chain uses TRBV7-9 with TRBJ2-3; 7 bases map to TRBD1. The length of the CDR3 is 16 residues. Germline V CDR1 and CDR2: SEHNR, FQNEAQ (reference sequence). The CDR3 nucleotides are TGTGCCAGCGGCTTAGCAGATCAGGGGGAGTTTGATACGCAGTATTTT. It yields the protein CASGLADQGEFDTQYF.

For this clonotype: This may stem from a read error, because a much larger clone lies one nucleotide away. This chain joins TRBV7-9 and TRBJ2-7; a weak D match, TRBD2 (7 bases). V lost 5 bases and J 5 bases, leaving 22 bases between the germline ends. This CDR3 comprises 16 residues. The germline CDR1 and CDR2 sequences are SEHNR and FQNEAQ (reference sequence). The CDR3 loop reads CASSHNESGGSNEQYF. CDR3 sequence (DNA): TGTGCCAGCAGCCATAACGAATCGGGGGGCTCAAACGAGCAGTACTTC. The entire variable domain, with the rest obtained from reference TRBV7-9 and TRBJ2-7, is as follows: DTGVSQNPRHKITKRGQNVTFRCDPISEHNRLYWYRQTLGQGPEFLTYFQNEAQLEKSRLLSDRFSAERPKGSFSTLEIQRTEQGDSAMYLCASSHNESGGSNEQYFGPGTRLTVT.

This clonotype was seen repeatedly, ten times or more. V and J are TRBV13 and TRBJ2-1; 7 bases agree with TRBD1. V was pared by 5 bases and J by 6 bases, with 10 bases of the junction left unmatched. CDR3 length: 15 residues. Germline V gives CDR1 PRHDT, CDR2 FYEKMQ (reference sequence). The CDR3: CASSVTPGGSNEQFF. Written as DNA, the CDR3 is TGTGCCAGCAGCGTAACCCCAGGGGGTAGCAATGAGCAGTTCTTC.

This clonotype showed up many times. The chain joins TRBV20-1 to TRBJ2-7; TRBD2 might be the D (6 bases). The germline V gene has CDR1 DFQATT and CDR2 SNEGSKA (reference sequence). The CDR3 has 13 amino acids. Between the trimmed V and J ends, which lost 6 bases and 0 bases, there was a span of 12 bases. The CDR3 DNA is TGCAGTGCACATCGGGGGAGCTCCTACGAGCAGTACTTC. The encoded protein is CSAHRGSSYEQYF.

The chain links TRBV7-3 to TRBJ2-2; the D is unclear. Germline V gives CDR1 SGHTA, CDR2 FQGTGA. The V end lost 2 bases, the J end lost 7 bases, and 11 bases lay between the germline ends. The CDR3 totals 14 residues. The CDR3 DNA reads TGTGCCAGCAGCTTAGGCGGCCTTGGCGGGGAGCTGTTTTTT. Its protein product is CASSLGGLGGELFF.

The V gene is TRBV7-2, the J gene TRBJ1-2; D is unclear. V was pared by 4 bases and J by 1 base, with 19 bases between. Germline CDR1 and CDR2: SGHTA and FQGNSA. The CDR3 runs to 17 residues. The DNA for the CDR3 is TGTGCCAGCAGCTCATCTTCTCAAGACGCCTATAACTATGGCTACACCTTC. This encodes CASSSSSQDAYNYGYTF.

This clonotype was seen at least ten times. The chain uses TRBV14 and TRBJ2-7, with 9 bases matching TRBD2. V shed 0 bases and J 5 bases; nucleotides not matched to a gene: 5. The V gene's germline CDR1 is SGHDN and CDR2 FVKESK. CDR3 length equals 15 residues. The CDR3 loop reads CASSQDGGRADEQYF. The CDR3 DNA reads as TGTGCCAGCAGCCAAGACGGCGGGAGGGCTGACGAGCAGTACTTC.

This clonotype was counted at least ten times. V usage is TRBV14 and J usage is TRBJ2-2, with D hard to call. The V end lost 6 bases, the J end lost 2 bases, and 16 bases lay between the germline ends. This CDR3 is 16 amino acids long. The germline V gene has CDR1 SGHDN and CDR2 FVKESK. CDR3 amino acids: CASRALGSSNTGELFF. The CDR3, as DNA: TGTGCCAGCAGGGCTCTGGGGTCCTCTAACACCGGGGAGCTGTTTTTT. The variable domain in full, with the rest retrieved from reference TRBV14 and TRBJ2-2, is EAGVTQFPSHSVIEKGQTVTLRCDPISGHDNLYWYRRVMGKEIKFLLHFVKESKQDESGMPNNRFLAERTGGTYSTLKVQPAELEDSGVYFCASRALGSSNTGELFFGEGSRLTVL.

This chain connects TRBV7-7 to TRBJ2-5, with D possibly TRBD2 on 6 matching bases. The CDR3 covers 13 residues. Looked up from germline, CDR1 is SSHAT and CDR2 is FNYEAQ (reference sequence). CDR3 bases: TGTGCTAGTGACGGACTACCTCAAGAGACCCAGTACTTC. Residues: CASDGLPQETQYF.

This clonotype was seen many times. DNA of the CDR3: TGCGCCAGCAGAGAAAGGACAGGCGGAAATCAGCCCCAGCATTTT. It translates to CASRERTGGNQPQHF. V gene TRBV10-2 combines with J gene TRBJ1-5; 7 bases map to TRBD1. V was pared by 6 bases and J by 4 bases, with 9 bases of the junction left unmatched. The CDR3 covers 15 residues. The germline V gene has CDR1 WSHSY and CDR2 SAAADI.

V is TRBV10-2 and J is TRBJ1-2; D is ambiguous. Trimming cost V 8 bases and J 8 bases, with 15 bases left between them. This CDR3 is 12 amino acids long. Germline CDR1 and CDR2: WSHSY and SAAADI. The chain's CDR3 is CASGGGKDGYTF. DNA of the CDR3: TGCGCCAGCGGTGGAGGGAAAGACGGCTACACCTTC.